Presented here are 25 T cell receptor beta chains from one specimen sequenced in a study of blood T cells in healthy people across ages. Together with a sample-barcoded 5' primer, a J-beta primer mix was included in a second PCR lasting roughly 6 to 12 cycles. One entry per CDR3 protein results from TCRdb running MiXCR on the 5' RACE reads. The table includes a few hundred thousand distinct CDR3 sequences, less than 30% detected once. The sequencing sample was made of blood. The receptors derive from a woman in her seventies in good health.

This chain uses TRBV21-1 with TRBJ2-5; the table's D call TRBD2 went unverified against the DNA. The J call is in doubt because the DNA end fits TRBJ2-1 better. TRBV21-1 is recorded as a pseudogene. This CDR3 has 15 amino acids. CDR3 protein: CASIHWGPVNNEQFF. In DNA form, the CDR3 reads TGTGCCAGCATCCACTGGGGCCCCGTGAACAATGAGCAGTTCTTC.

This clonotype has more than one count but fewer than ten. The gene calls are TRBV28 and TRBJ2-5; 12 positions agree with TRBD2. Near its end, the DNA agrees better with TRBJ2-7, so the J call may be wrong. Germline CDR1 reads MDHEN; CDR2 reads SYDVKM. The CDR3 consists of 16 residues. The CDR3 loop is CASSSELAGGSYEQYF. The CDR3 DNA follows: TGTGCCAGCAGTTCGGAACTAGCGGGAGGATCCTACGAGCAGTACTTC.

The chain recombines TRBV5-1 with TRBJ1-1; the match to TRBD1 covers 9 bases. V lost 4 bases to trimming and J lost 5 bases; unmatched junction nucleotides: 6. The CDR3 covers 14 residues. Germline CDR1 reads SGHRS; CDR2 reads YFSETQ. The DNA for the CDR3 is TGCGCCAGCAGCAGGTCAGGGACAGGGACTGAAGCTTTCTTT. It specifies CASSRSGTGTEAFF.

The CDR3 nucleotides read TGCAGTGCTAGCCCAACCCAGGCGCGAGGCCACACCTTC. Protein: CSASPTQARGHTF. The V and J genes are TRBV20-1 and TRBJ1-2; D uncertain. Germline CDR1 DFQATT, CDR2 SNEGSKA (reference sequence). The CDR3 loop spans 13 amino acids. The germline V and J ends were trimmed by 3 bases and 12 bases, with 20 bases remaining between them.

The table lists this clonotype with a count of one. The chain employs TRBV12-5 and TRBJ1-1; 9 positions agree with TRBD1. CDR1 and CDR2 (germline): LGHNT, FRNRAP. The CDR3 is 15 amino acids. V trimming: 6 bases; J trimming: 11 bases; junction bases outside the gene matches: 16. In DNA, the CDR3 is TGTGCTAGTGGCGCTACCGGGACAGGGATGCAACCGGCTTTCTTT. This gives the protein CASGATGTGMQPAFF.

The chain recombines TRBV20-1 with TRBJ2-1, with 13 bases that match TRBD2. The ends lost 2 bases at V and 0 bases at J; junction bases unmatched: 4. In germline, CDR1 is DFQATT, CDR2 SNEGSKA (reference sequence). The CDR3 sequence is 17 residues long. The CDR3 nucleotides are TGCAGTGCTAGACAACTAGCGGGAGGGCCCTCCTACAATGAGCAGTTCTTC. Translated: CSARQLAGGPSYNEQFF.

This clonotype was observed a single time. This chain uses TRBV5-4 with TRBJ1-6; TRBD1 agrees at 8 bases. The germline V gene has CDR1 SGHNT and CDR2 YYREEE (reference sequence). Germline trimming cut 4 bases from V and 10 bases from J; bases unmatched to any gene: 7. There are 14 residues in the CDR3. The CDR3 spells CASSAAGGRSPLHF. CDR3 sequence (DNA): TGTGCCAGCAGCGCCGCAGGGGGCCGGTCACCCCTCCACTTT.

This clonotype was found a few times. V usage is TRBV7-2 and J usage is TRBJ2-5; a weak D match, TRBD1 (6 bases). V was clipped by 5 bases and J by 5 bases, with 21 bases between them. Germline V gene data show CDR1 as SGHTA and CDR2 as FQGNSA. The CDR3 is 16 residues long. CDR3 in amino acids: CASSLAPVTGGETQYF. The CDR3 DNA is TGTGCCAGCAGCCTCGCCCCCGTGACAGGCGGGGAGACCCAGTACTTC.

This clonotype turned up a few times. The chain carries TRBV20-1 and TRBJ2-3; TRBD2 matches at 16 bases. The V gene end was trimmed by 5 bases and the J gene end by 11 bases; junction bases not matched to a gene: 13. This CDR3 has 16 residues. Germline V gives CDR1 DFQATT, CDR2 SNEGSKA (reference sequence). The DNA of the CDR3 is TGCAGTGCTCCTACCCGGGGACTAGCGGGAGGGAGTAGGCAGTATTTT. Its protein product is CSAPTRGLAGGSRQYF.

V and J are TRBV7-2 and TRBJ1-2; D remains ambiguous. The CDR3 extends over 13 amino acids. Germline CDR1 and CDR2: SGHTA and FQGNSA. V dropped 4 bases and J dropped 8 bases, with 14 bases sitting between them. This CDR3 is CASSSGPLIGYTF. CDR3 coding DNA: TGTGCCAGCAGCTCCGGGCCCCTCATCGGCTACACCTTC.

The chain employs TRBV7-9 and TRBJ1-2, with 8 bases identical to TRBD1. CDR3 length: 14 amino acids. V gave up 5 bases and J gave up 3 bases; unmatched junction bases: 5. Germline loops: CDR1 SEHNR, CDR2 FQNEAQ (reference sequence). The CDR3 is CASSHPGGYYGYTF. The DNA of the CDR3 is TGTGCCAGCAGCCACCCAGGGGGCTACTATGGCTACACCTTC.

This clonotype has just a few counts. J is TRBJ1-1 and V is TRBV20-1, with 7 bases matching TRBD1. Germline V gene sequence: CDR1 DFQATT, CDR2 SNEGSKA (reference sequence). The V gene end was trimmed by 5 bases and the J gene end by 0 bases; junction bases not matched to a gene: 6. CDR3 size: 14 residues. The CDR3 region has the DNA TGCAGTGCTTACAGGGGAGGGGTGAACACTGAAGCTTTCTTT. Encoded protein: CSAYRGGVNTEAFF.

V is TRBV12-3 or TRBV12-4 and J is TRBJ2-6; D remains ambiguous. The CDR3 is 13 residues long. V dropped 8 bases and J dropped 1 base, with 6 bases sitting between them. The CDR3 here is CASGYSGANVLTF. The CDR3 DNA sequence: TGTGCCAGCGGTTATTCTGGGGCCAACGTCCTGACTTTC.

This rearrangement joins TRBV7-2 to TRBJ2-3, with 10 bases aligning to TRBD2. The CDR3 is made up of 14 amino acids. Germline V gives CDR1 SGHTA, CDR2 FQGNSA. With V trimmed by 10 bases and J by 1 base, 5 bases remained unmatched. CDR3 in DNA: TGTGCCACCCGGAGCGGGAGGGGCACAGATACGCAGTATTTT. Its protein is CATRSGRGTDTQYF.

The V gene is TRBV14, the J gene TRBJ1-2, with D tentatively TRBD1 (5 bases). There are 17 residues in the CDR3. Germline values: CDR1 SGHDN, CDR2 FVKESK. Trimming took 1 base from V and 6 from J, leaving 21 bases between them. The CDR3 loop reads CASSQGSVGARLHGYTF. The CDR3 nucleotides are TGTGCCAGCAGCCAAGGCTCGGTCGGGGCGAGGCTGCATGGCTACACCTTC.

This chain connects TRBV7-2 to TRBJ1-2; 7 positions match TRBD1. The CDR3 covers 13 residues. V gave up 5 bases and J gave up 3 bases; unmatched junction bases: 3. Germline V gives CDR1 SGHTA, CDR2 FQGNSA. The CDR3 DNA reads TGTGCCAGCAGCCGGGACAGCCACTATGGCTACACCTTC. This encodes CASSRDSHYGYTF. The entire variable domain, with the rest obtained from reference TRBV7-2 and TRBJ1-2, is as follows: GAGVSQSPSNKVTEKGKDVELRCDPISGHTALYWYRQSLGQGLEFLIYFQGNSAPDKSGLPSDRFSAERTGGSVSTLTIQRTQQEDSAVYLCASSRDSHYGYTFGSGTRLTVV.

CDR3 bases: TGTGCCAGCAAGTGGGGCGATGACACTGAAGCTTTCTTT. It specifies CASKWGDDTEAFF. V is TRBV2 and J is TRBJ1-1; TRBD1 might be the D (5 bases). This CDR3 is 13 amino acids long. Looked up from germline, CDR1 is SNHLY and CDR2 is FYNNEI. Trimming took 7 bases from V and 3 from J, leaving 12 bases between them.

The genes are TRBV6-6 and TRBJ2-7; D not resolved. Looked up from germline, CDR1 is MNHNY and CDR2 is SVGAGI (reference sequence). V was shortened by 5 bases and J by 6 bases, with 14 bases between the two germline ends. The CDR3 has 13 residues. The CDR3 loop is CASSIDGSREQYF. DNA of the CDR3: TGTGCCAGCAGTATCGATGGTAGCCGCGAGCAGTACTTC.

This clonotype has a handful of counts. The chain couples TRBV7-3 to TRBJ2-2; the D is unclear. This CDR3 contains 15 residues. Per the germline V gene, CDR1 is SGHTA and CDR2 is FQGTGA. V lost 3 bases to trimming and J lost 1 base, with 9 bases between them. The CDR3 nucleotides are TGTGCCAGCAGCTTCAGCGCAGGGAACACCGGGGAGCTGTTTTTT. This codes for CASSFSAGNTGELFF.

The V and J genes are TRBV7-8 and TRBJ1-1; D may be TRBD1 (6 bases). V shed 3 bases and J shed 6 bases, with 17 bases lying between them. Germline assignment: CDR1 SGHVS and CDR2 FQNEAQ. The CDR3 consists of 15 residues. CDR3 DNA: TGTGCCAGCAGCTTTGTCGGAGGGGGTACAGCTGAAGCTTTCTTT. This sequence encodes CASSFVGGGTAEAFF.

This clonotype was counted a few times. Written as DNA, the CDR3 is TGTGCCAGCAGCTCGGGACTAGCCACGAATACGCAGTATTTT. It yields the protein CASSSGLATNTQYF. V is TRBV7-3 and J is TRBJ2-3; TRBD2 agrees at 9 bases. After removal of 4 bases from V and 7 bases from J, the junction contained 6 bases not matched to a gene. This CDR3 spans 14 amino acids. Germline CDR1 SGHTA, CDR2 FQGTGA.

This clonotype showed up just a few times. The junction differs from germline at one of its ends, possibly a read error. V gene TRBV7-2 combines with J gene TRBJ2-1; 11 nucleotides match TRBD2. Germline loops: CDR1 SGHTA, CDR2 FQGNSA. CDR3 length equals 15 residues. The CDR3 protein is CASSTGLAGYNEQFF. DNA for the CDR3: TGCGCCAGCAGCACCGGACTAGCGGGTTACAATGAGCAGTTCTTC.

The chain's CDR3 is CASSMGRLDSGNTIYF. The CDR3 region has the DNA TGTGCCAGTAGTATGGGTCGACTTGACTCTGGAAACACCATATATTTT. The chain recombines TRBV19 with TRBJ1-3; D remains unclear. The CDR3 covers 16 residues. V was pared by 3 bases and J by 0 bases, with 12 bases between. Germline V gene lookup returns CDR1 LNHDA and CDR2 SQIVND (reference sequence). Supplemented by reference TRBV19 and TRBJ1-3, the full variable domain reads DGGITQSPKYLFRKEGQNVTLSCEQNLNHDAMYWYRQDPGQGLRLIYYSQIVNDFQKGDIAEGYSVSREKKESFPLTVTSAQKNPTAFYLCASSMGRLDSGNTIYFGEGSWLTVV.

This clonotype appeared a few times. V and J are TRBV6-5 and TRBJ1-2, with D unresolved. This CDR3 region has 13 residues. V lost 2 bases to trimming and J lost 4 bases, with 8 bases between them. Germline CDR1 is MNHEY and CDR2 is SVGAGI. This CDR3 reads CASSYVRFYGYTF. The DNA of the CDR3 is TGTGCCAGCAGTTACGTACGGTTCTATGGCTACACCTTC.

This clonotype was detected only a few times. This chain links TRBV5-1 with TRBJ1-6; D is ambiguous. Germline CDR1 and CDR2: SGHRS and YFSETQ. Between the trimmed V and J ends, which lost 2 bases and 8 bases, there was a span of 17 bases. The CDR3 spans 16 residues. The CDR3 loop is CASSLVRAQRDSPLHF. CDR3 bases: TGCGCCAGCAGCTTAGTCCGGGCCCAACGGGATTCACCCCTCCACTTT.